The 14 T cell receptor beta chains listed next were all sequenced from one sample in a study of regulatory T cells in long-lasting Graves disease. Construction of TCR beta libraries relied on iRepertoire HTBI primers and on Arm-PCR targeting CDR3 regions. MiXCR, applied by TCRdb to the multiplex PCR reads, yields one record per CDR3 protein. This table holds 500,000 or so distinct CDR3 sequences, around 15% found once. Time point noted: newly diagnosed GD, antithyroid drugs for less than 3 months. Construction of the TCR library relied on RNA isolated from PBMCs. These data also formed part of another study, on T cells in Graves' hyperthyroidism and ophthalmopathy.

Specimen: peripheral blood mononuclear cells (PBMCs), collected at new diagnosis, from a patient treated with antithyroid drugs. The receptors shown here come from a woman between 50 and 59 years old with Graves disease.

This clonotype was picked up many times. The chain uses TRBV27 and TRBJ2-7, with a weak D call TRBD2 (7 bases). Per germline, CDR1 MNHEY and CDR2 SMNVEV (reference sequence). V was clipped by 2 bases and J by 5 bases, with 13 bases between them. The CDR3 spans 14 residues. As DNA, the CDR3 is TGTGCCAGCAGTTTAGGGGGGGCGCACCACGAGCAGTACTTC. Its translation is CASSLGGAHHEQYF.

This clonotype appeared a few times. This chain connects TRBV5-1 to TRBJ2-1; 8 bases map to TRBD2. CDR3 length: 16 residues. Germline V lookup: CDR1 SGHRS, CDR2 YFSETQ. V shed 7 bases and J 0 bases; nucleotides not matched to a gene: 9. The CDR3, as DNA: TGCGCCAGCTCGGGAGTCGGGACTAGCTCCTACAATGAGCAGTTCTTC. This encodes CASSGVGTSSYNEQFF.

This clonotype was detected many times. V gene TRBV4-1 combines with J gene TRBJ1-1; no clear D gene. This CDR3 has 13 amino acids. V gave up 7 bases and J gave up 1 base, with 10 bases separating them. From germline, CDR1 is MGHRA and CDR2 YSYEKL. The CDR3 region is CASNRGSNTEAFF. CDR3 nucleotide sequence: TGCGCCAGCAACCGGGGATCGAACACTGAAGCTTTCTTT.

Turning to this clonotype: A far bigger clonotype differs at one base, so this is likely a read error. CDR3 nucleotides: TGTGCCAGCAGCCTAGATAGCTCCTACAATGAGCAGCTCTTC. Protein product: CASSLDSSYNEQLF. The rearrangement joins TRBV5-5 to TRBJ2-1; no clear D. The length of the CDR3 is 14 residues. CDR1 is SGHKS, CDR2 YYEKEE, per germline (reference sequence).

CDR3 nucleotides: TGTGCCAGCAGTGAACACGGGCCGCCTCACTTGGCTGAAGCTTTCTTT. Residues: CASSEHGPPHLAEAFF. This sequence joins TRBV6-1 and TRBJ1-1, with D hard to call. This CDR3 spans 16 amino acids. Trimming stripped 2 bases from V and 6 bases from J, with 19 bases between. From germline, CDR1 is MNHNS and CDR2 SASEGT.

This clonotype was seen more than once but under ten times. V and J are TRBV4-1 and TRBJ2-1, with 11 bases aligning to TRBD2. The germline V gene has CDR1 MGHRA and CDR2 YSYEKL. V shed 2 bases, J shed 5 bases, and the junction held 8 bases outside the gene matches. This CDR3 is 17 amino acids long. Written as DNA, the CDR3 is TGCGCCAGCAGCCAACAAAAGACTAGCGGGAAGCACAATGAGCAGTTCTTC. Residues: CASSQQKTSGKHNEQFF.

This clonotype came up many times. The rearrangement joins TRBV5-1 to TRBJ2-7; TRBD2 matches at 10 bases. Germline values: CDR1 SGHRS, CDR2 YFSETQ. The J segment lost 4 bases and the V segment lost 4 bases, leaving 14 bases of the junction unmatched. The CDR3 length is 17 residues. CDR3 nucleotide sequence: TGCGCCAGCAGCCGCGACACACGGGCTAGCGGGAGTTACGAGCAGTACTTC. Translation gives CASSRDTRASGSYEQYF.

The gene calls are TRBV6-4 and TRBJ2-7, with 9 bases that match TRBD1. The CDR3 is made up of 14 amino acids. The germline gives CDR1 MRHNA, CDR2 SNTAGT. J gave up 2 bases and V 4 bases, and 3 bases lay outside the gene matches. CDR3 amino acids: CASSGTGAPYEQYF. Here the CDR3 DNA reads TGTGCCAGCAGTGGGACAGGGGCCCCCTACGAGCAGTACTTC.

The V gene is TRBV28, the J gene TRBJ2-7; 12 bases are a match to TRBD2. The CDR3 totals 16 residues. V dropped 6 bases and J dropped 3; count of bases not matched to a gene: 9. Germline V lookup: CDR1 MDHEN, CDR2 SYDVKM. The CDR3 region has the DNA TGTGCCAGCAGCCGAGCGACTAGCGGGAGAATCTACGAGCAGTACTTC. Protein: CASSRATSGRIYEQYF. The full variable domain, its missing parts supplied by reference TRBV28 and TRBJ2-7, is DVKVTQSSRYLVKRTGEKVFLECVQDMDHENMFWYRQDPGLGLRLIYFSYDVKMKEKGDIPEGYSVSREKKERFSLILESASTNQTSMYLCASSRATSGRIYEQYFGPGTRLTVT.

This clonotype was seen at least ten times. The genes are TRBV20-1 and TRBJ2-5, with 9 bases identical to TRBD2. The germline V gene has CDR1 DFQATT and CDR2 SNEGSKA (reference sequence). The CDR3 is 14 residues long. Germline trimming cut 6 bases from V and 4 bases from J; bases unmatched to any gene: 9. The CDR3 sequence is CSAPIAGEGETQYF. DNA of the CDR3: TGCAGTGCCCCAATAGCGGGAGAAGGAGAGACCCAGTACTTC.

The chain links TRBV10-2 to TRBJ2-7; tentative D call: TRBD2 (6 bases). CDR1 and CDR2 (germline): WSHSY, SAAADI. The CDR3 runs to 21 residues. V was trimmed by 4 bases and J by 2 bases, leaving 33 bases between them. DNA for the CDR3: TGCGCCAGCAGTGTTCTTTACCGGAGAGAGCCGCGGGGAGAGGGCGCCTACGAGCAGTACTTC. This encodes CASSVLYRREPRGEGAYEQYF.

This clonotype was seen more than once but under ten times. The rearrangement uses TRBV28 and TRBJ1-1; TRBD1 might be the D (5 bases). Germline V gene lookup returns CDR1 MDHEN and CDR2 SYDVKM. The CDR3 length is 14 residues. Trimming left V 5 bases short and J 3 bases short, with 13 bases between. The DNA for the CDR3 is TGTGCCAGCAGTCCCCCGGGGGGGGACACTGAAGCTTTCTTT. The encoded protein is CASSPPGGDTEAFF. The full variable domain, with the rest looked up from reference TRBV28 and TRBJ1-1, is DVKVTQSSRYLVKRTGEKVFLECVQDMDHENMFWYRQDPGLGLRLIYFSYDVKMKEKGDIPEGYSVSREKKERFSLILESASTNQTSMYLCASSPPGGDTEAFFGQGTRLTVV.

This clonotype was seen repeatedly, ten times or more. This rearrangement joins TRBV11-2 to TRBJ2-1; TRBD1 agrees at 8 bases. The CDR3 consists of 16 residues. V was clipped by 4 bases and J by 3 bases; unmatched bases: 8. Germline values: CDR1 SGHAT, CDR2 FQNNGV. DNA of the CDR3: TGTGCCAGCAGCTCCCGACAGGGGACCTTCTACAATGAGCAGTTCTTC. Encoded protein: CASSSRQGTFYNEQFF.

The sample holds a few counts of this clonotype. The V call is TRBV19, the J call TRBJ1-1; 7 bases match TRBD1. The ends lost 4 bases at V and 5 bases at J; junction bases unmatched: 10. CDR3 size: 15 residues. Looked up from germline, CDR1 is LNHDA and CDR2 is SQIVND (reference sequence). The CDR3 bases are TGTGCCAGTAGTACCCGACAGGGCCACGTTACTGAAGCTTTCTTT. Translating it yields CASSTRQGHVTEAFF.